In its sample, the clone carrying this T cell receptor beta chain was seen once. This entry belongs to a study of blood T cell repertoires in COVID-19. The wider study: COVID-19 samples, acute and convalescent, were from the United States, Italy and Spain.

CDR3 length: 17 residues. V dropped 2 bases and J dropped 0; count of bases not matched to a gene: 6. Germline V gene sequence: CDR1 LGHDT, CDR2 YNNKEL (reference sequence). TCRdb's table, derived via immunoSEQ multiplex PCR, lists solely in-frame clones and lacks some. The sample contains approximately 45,000 clones, around 85% of which appear only once. This sequence originates from a human donor in a cohort sampled during active COVID-19. Sequenced: peripheral blood. The V and J genes are TRBV3-1 (or the pseudogene TRBV3-2) and TRBJ1-3; 8 bases map to TRBD1. Written as DNA, the CDR3 is TGTGCCAGCAGCCAAAGCTCGGGACAGGTCTCTGGAAACACCATATATTTT. It encodes CASSQSSGQVSGNTIYF.